This T cell receptor (beta chain) was sequenced for a study of blood T cell repertoires in COVID-19. Per the original data handling: Amplification of reference gene primers was used by the study to estimate nucleated cell counts. Some clones are missing from TCRdb's copy, which holds only in-frame ones; the method was immunoSEQ multiplex PCR. V and J calls and clone size are given by that table; D and trimming were obtained from the DNA. The table lists about 250,000 clones, around 87% of them singletons. Germline V gene lookup returns CDR1 SQVTM and CDR2 ANQGSEA. Trimming removed 8 bases from V and 9 bases from J, with 26 bases in between. The CDR3 loop spans 15 amino acids.

This sequence was found in a woman between 18 and 29 years old who had recovered from COVID-19. The gene calls are TRBV29-1 and TRBJ2-1, with D tentatively TRBD1 (6 bases). Sequenced sample: PBMCs or T cells enriched from blood (not recorded which). Here the CDR3 DNA reads TGCAGCCTCTCTGACACGGGGACAACAAACGGTGAGCAGTTCTTC. The encoded protein is CSLSDTGTTNGEQFF.